The 15 T cell receptor beta chains below all came from one sample that was sequenced in a study of blood T cells in healthy people across ages. For the second PCR, which ran for about 7 to 11 cycles, a sample-barcoded 5' primer and a J-beta primer mix were used. Each CDR3 protein gets one entry after TCRdb re-called the 5' RACE reads with MiXCR. This sample has roughly 1,100,000 distinct CDR3 sequences, with about 25% found just once. The same data also went into a second study, on T cells of mothers and their children.

Sequenced: blood. The receptor set was obtained from a girl aged 2 to 9 in good health.

Notes on this clonotype: Relative to the germline gene, one junction end is altered; a read error may explain this. The rearrangement links TRBV28 to TRBJ2-7; D is perhaps TRBD1 or TRBD2 (6 bases each). The CDR3 is 14 amino acids. CDR1 is MDHEN, CDR2 SYDVKM, per germline. CDR3 loop: CASSFGVQGREQYF. CDR3 sequence (DNA): TGTGCCAGCAGTTTTGGGGTACAGGGTCGGGAGCAATACTTC. Variable domain in full (rest from reference TRBV28 and TRBJ2-7): DVKVTQSSRYLVKRTGEKVFLECVQDMDHENMFWYRQDPGLGLRLIYFSYDVKMKEKGDIPEGYSVSREKKERFSLILESASTNQTSMYLCASSFGVQGREQYFGPGTRLTVT.

V usage is TRBV20-1 and J usage is TRBJ2-5; TRBD1 or TRBD2 may be the D gene (5 bases each). With 5 bases removed from V and 3 bases from J, the gap between germline ends came to 10 bases. The CDR3 covers 12 residues. Germline CDR1 reads DFQATT; CDR2 reads SNEGSKA (reference sequence). The CDR3 nucleotides read TGCAGTGCTGGGACGTGGGAAGAGACCCAGTACTTC. Translated: CSAGTWEETQYF.

The V gene is TRBV11-2, the J gene TRBJ2-7; 7 nucleotides agree with TRBD1. J gave up 1 base and V 4 bases, and 4 bases lay outside the gene matches. This CDR3 has 14 amino acids. CDR1 SGHAT and CDR2 FQNNGV come from the germline V gene. CDR3 nucleotides: TGTGCCAGCAGCTACCGGACAGGATCCTACGAGCAGTACTTC. Residues: CASSYRTGSYEQYF.

V is TRBV2 and J is TRBJ2-1; 7 bases line up with TRBD2. The DNA end is more similar to TRBJ2-5, so the J call may be wrong. The CDR3 contains 15 residues. Germline values: CDR1 SNHLY, CDR2 FYNNEI. The CDR3 sequence: CASRATSLVSETQYF. The CDR3 nucleotides are TGTGCCAGCAGGGCGACTAGCTTAGTTTCGGAGACCCAGTACTTC.

This clonotype has a handful of counts. The chain combines TRBV7-8 with TRBJ1-5; 8 positions agree with TRBD1. The CDR3 extends over 16 amino acids. V shed 4 bases and J 9 bases; nucleotides not matched to a gene: 14. The V gene's germline CDR1 is SGHVS and CDR2 FQNEAQ. The CDR3 nucleotides read TGTGCCAGCAGCTCACGAGGGCAGGGGGCGGTTGGGCCCCAGCATTTT. Translating it yields CASSSRGQGAVGPQHF.

V usage is TRBV9 and J usage is TRBJ2-4; possibly TRBD1 for D (6 bases). The CDR3 extends over 15 amino acids. Trimming cost V 4 bases and J 1 base, with 12 bases left between them. CDR1 and CDR2 (germline): SGDLS, YYNGEE. DNA for the CDR3: TGTGCCAGCAGCCCCACGCAGGGGGCCAAAAACATTCAGTACTTC. Amino acids: CASSPTQGAKNIQYF.

The J gene is TRBJ1-5, the V gene TRBV9, with TRBD1 matching over 7 bases. The CDR3 sequence is 15 residues long. Trimming cost V 3 bases and J 2 bases; bases outside gene matches: 5. CDR1 SGDLS and CDR2 YYNGEE come from the germline V gene. CDR3 in amino acids: CASSERGLGNQPQHF. Written as DNA, the CDR3 is TGTGCCAGCAGCGAGAGGGGGCTTGGCAATCAGCCCCAGCATTTT.

This clonotype was counted between two and nine times. The chain is built from TRBV29-1 and TRBJ2-5; D is unclear. The J call may be incorrect, as the DNA end agrees better with TRBJ2-1. This CDR3 is built from 12 residues. The germline CDR1 and CDR2 sequences are SQVTM and ANQGSEA. The CDR3 protein is CSVEDLHNEQFF. CDR3 nucleotide sequence: TGCAGCGTTGAAGATCTCCACAATGAGCAGTTCTTC.

This clonotype was seen a few times. The V call is TRBV3-1, the J call TRBJ1-2, with no clear D. There are 11 residues in the CDR3. In germline, CDR1 is LGHDT, CDR2 YNNKEL (reference sequence). V was trimmed by 2 bases and J by 7 bases, leaving 5 bases between them. The chain's CDR3 is CASSQLAGYTF. DNA for the CDR3: TGTGCCAGCAGCCAACTCGCTGGCTACACCTTC.

This clonotype was detected a few times. The rearrangement joins TRBV4-1 to TRBJ1-5, with D unclear. V was pared by 0 bases and J by 7 bases, with 7 bases between. The length of the CDR3 is 13 residues. Germline CDR1 and CDR2: MGHRA and YSYEKL. The chain's CDR3 is CASSQDPEQPQHF. In nucleotides, the CDR3 is TGCGCCAGCAGCCAAGATCCGGAGCAGCCCCAGCATTTT.

There are a few counts of this clonotype. This chain joins TRBV9 and TRBJ1-2, with D hard to call. The CDR3 loop spans 11 amino acids. The ends were cut back, 5 bases at V and 9 bases at J, with 11 bases in the middle. The germline gives CDR1 SGDLS, CDR2 YYNGEE. Written as DNA, the CDR3 is TGTGCCAGCAGTCGGGAAGTCAGCTACACCTTC. Protein sequence: CASSREVSYTF.

A few counts support this clonotype. V gene TRBV3-1 combines with J gene TRBJ2-7, with a tentative D call TRBD1 (6 bases). The CDR3 spans 14 residues. V lost 3 bases, J lost 2 bases, and 11 bases lay in between. Germline V gives CDR1 LGHDT, CDR2 YNNKEL (reference sequence). The CDR3, as DNA: TGTGCCAGCAGCCACCTCGGACAGCCCTACGAGCAGTACTTC. Its translation is CASSHLGQPYEQYF.

This clonotype was recorded a few times. In DNA, the CDR3 is TGTGCCAGCAGATACAGGGGAGGCGAGACCCAGTACTTC. Residues: CASRYRGGETQYF. The chain joins TRBV13 to TRBJ2-5, with D perhaps matching TRBD1 (7 bases). Germline CDR1 and CDR2: PRHDT and FYEKMQ (reference sequence). V was pared by 6 bases and J by 5 bases, with 13 bases between. The CDR3 covers 13 residues.

This clonotype turned up a few times. The chain joins TRBV7-2 to TRBJ1-6, with no clear D. CDR3 size: 12 residues. Trimming removed 2 bases at V and 11 bases at J, with 7 bases between. Germline V lookup: CDR1 SGHTA, CDR2 FQGNSA. CDR3 loop: CASSLNGAPLHF. In nucleotides, the CDR3 is TGTGCCAGCAGCTTAAACGGGGCACCCCTCCACTTT.

In its sample, this clonotype was seen a few times. The chain recombines TRBV20-1 with TRBJ1-1, with 7 bases lining up with TRBD1. The CDR3 contains 14 residues. CDR1 DFQATT and CDR2 SNEGSKA come from the germline V gene (reference sequence). V trimming: 7 bases; J trimming: 1 base; junction bases outside the gene matches: 9. CDR3 in amino acids: CSVPEQGSNTEAFF. The DNA of the CDR3 is TGCAGTGTTCCAGAACAGGGGTCGAACACTGAAGCTTTCTTT.